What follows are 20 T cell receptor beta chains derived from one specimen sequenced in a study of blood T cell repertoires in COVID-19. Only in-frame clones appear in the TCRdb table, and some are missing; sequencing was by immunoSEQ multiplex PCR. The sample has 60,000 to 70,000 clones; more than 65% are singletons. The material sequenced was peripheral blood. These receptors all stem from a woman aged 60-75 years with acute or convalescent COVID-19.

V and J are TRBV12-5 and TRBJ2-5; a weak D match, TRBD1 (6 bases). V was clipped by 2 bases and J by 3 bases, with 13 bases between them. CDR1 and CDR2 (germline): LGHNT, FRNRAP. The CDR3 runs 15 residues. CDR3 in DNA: TGTGCTAGTGGTTTGCTGACAGGAATTGAAGAGACCCAGTACTTC. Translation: CASGLLTGIEETQYF.

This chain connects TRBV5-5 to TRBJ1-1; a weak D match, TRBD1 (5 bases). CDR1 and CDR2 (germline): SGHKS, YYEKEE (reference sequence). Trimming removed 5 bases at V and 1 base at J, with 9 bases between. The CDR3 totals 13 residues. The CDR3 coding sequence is TGTGCCAGCAGTAGGGGAGGGAACACTGAAGCTTTCTTT. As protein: CASSRGGNTEAFF.

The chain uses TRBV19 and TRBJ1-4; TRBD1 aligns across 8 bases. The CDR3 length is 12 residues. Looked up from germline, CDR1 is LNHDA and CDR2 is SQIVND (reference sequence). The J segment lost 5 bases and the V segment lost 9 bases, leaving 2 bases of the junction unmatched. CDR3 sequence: CASRQGNEKLFF. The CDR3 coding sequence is TGTGCCAGCAGACAGGGGAATGAAAAACTGTTTTTT.

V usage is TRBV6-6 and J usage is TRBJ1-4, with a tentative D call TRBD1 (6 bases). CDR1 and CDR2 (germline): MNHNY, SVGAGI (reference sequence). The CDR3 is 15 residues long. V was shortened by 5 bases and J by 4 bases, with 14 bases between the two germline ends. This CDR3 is CASSQLGAGNEKLFF. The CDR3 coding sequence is TGTGCCAGCAGTCAGTTGGGGGCGGGTAATGAAAAACTGTTTTTT.

The CDR3 DNA follows: TGTGCCAGCAGCTTTGGCGGGGGGGCGCACGAGCAGTACTTC. Translated, it gives CASSFGGGAHEQYF. The genes are TRBV7-9 and TRBJ2-7; 9 bases match TRBD2. CDR3 size: 14 residues. The J segment lost 5 bases and the V segment lost 3 bases, leaving 5 bases of the junction unmatched. The germline CDR1 and CDR2 sequences are SEHNR and FQNEAQ (reference sequence).

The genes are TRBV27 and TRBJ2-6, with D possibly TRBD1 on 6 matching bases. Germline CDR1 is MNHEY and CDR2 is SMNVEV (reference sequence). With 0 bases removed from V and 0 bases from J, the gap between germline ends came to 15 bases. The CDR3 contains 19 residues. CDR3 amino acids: CASSLSPPDRYSGANVLTF. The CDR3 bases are TGTGCCAGCAGTTTATCGCCCCCTGACAGGTACTCTGGGGCCAACGTCCTGACTTTC.

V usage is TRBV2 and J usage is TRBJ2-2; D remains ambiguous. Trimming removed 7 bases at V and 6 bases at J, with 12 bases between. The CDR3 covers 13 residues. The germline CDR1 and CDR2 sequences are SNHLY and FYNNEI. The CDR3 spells CASNVGAAGELFF. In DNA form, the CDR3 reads TGTGCCAGCAATGTAGGAGCCGCCGGGGAGCTGTTTTTT.

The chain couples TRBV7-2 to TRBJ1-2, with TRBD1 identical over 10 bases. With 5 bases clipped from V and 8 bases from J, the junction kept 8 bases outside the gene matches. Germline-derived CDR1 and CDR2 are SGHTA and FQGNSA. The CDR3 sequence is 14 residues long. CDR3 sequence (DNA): TGTGCCAGCAGCGCGGGGACAGGGGTGTGGGGCTACACCTTC. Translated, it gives CASSAGTGVWGYTF.

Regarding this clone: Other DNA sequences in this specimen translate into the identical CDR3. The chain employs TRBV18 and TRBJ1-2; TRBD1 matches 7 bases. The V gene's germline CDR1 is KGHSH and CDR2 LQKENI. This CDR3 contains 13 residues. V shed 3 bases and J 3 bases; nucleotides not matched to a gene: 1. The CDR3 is CASSPQGDYGYTF. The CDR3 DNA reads TGTGCCAGCTCACCGCAGGGGGACTATGGCTACACCTTC.

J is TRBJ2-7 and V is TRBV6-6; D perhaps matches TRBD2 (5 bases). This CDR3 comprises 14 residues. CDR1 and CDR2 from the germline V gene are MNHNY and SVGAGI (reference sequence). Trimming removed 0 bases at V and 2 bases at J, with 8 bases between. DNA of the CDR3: TGTGCCAGCAGTTACTCAGGGAGACCCTACGAGCAGTACTTC. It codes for CASSYSGRPYEQYF.

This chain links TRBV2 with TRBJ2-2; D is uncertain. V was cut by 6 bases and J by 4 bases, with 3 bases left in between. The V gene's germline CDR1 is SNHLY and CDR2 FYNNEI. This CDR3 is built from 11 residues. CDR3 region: CASSVTGELFF. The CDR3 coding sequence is TGTGCCAGCAGCGTCACCGGGGAGCTGTTTTTT.

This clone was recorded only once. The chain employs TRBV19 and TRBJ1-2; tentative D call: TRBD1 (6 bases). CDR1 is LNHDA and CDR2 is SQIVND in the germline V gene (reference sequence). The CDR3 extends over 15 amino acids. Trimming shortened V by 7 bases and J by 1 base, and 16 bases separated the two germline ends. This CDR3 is CASTSRGGGNYGYTF. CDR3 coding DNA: TGTGCCAGTACCTCAAGGGGGGGCGGTAACTATGGCTACACCTTC.

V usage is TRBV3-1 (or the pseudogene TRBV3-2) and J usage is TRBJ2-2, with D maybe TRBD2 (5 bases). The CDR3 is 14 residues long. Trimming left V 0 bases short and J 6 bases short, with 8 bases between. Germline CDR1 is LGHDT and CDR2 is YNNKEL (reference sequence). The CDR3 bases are TGTGCCAGCAGCCAAGAGGGAGCGTCCGGGGAGCTGTTTTTT. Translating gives CASSQEGASGELFF.

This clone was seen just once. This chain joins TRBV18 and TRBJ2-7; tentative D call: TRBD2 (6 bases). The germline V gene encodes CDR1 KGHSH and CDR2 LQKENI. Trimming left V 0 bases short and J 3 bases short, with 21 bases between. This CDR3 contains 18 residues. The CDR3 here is CASSPPLSGRQTFYEQYF. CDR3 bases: TGTGCCAGCTCACCACCGTTGTCAGGGAGGCAGACCTTCTACGAGCAGTACTTC. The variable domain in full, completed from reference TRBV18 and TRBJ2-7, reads NAGVMQNPRHLVRRRGQEARLRCSPMKGHSHVYWYRQLPEEGLKFMVYLQKENIIDESGMPKERFSAEFPKEGPSILRIQQVVRGDSAAYFCASSPPLSGRQTFYEQYFGPGTRLTVT.

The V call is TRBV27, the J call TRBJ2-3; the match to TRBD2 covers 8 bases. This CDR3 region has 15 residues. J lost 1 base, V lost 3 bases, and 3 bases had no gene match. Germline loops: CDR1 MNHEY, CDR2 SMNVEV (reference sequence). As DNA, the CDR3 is TGTGCCAGCAGTTTGTTGCGGGGGGGCACAGATACGCAGTATTTT. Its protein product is CASSLLRGGTDTQYF.

The CDR3 sequence: CSVGVGGYSGANVLTF. DNA for the CDR3: TGCAGCGTTGGAGTGGGGGGTTACTCTGGGGCCAACGTCCTGACTTTC. The chain recombines TRBV29-1 with TRBJ2-6; D might be TRBD2 (6 bases). Trimming took off 4 bases at V and 0 bases at J, with 13 bases between the two ends. CDR3 length: 16 amino acids. Germline-derived CDR1 and CDR2 are SQVTM and ANQGSEA.

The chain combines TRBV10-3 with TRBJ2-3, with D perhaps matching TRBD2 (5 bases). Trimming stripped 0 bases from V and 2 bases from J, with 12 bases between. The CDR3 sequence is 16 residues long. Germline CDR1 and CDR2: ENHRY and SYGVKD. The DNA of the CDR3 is TGTGCCATCAGTGAGTCCCGGACTGGGTACACAGATACGCAGTATTTT. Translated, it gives CAISESRTGYTDTQYF.

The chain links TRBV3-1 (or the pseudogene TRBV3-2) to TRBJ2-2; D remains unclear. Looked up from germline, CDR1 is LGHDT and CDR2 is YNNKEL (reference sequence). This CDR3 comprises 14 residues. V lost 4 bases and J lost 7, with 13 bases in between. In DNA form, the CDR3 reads TGTGCCAGCAGCCCTAGAGCGCTTAGCGGGGAGCTGTTTTTT. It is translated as CASSPRALSGELFF.

The CDR3 loop is CASSLDGTDGAFF. In DNA form, the CDR3 reads TGTGCCAGCAGCTTAGATGGGACAGATGGGGCTTTCTTT. V gene TRBV7-9 combines with J gene TRBJ1-1; 7 bases fit TRBD1. CDR1 is SEHNR and CDR2 is FQNEAQ in the germline V gene (reference sequence). With V trimmed by 1 base and J by 11 bases, 7 bases remained unmatched. The CDR3 is 13 amino acids.

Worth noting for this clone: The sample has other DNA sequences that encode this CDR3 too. The CDR3, as DNA: TGTGCCAGCAGCCCCCGGGGAAACACCATATATTTT. It is translated as CASSPRGNTIYF. The chain links TRBV9 to TRBJ1-3, with D hard to call. The germline V gene has CDR1 SGDLS and CDR2 YYNGEE. The CDR3 extends over 12 amino acids. The V and J ends lost 4 bases and 4 bases respectively, with 6 bases between them.